Presented here are 10 T cell receptor beta chains from one specimen sequenced in a study of T cells in Graves' hyperthyroidism and ophthalmopathy (dated by TCRdb to the late 2010s). Library creation used multiplex PCR. The instrument was an Illumina HiSeq 2000. The TCR beta CDR3 regions were amplified from the RNA transcripts. A first-round RT-PCR of the TCR CDR3 used the HTBI primer set with the Qiagen OneStep RT-PCR kit. The public reads were reanalyzed by TCRdb: fastp trimming at Q25, MiXCR alignment, in-frame beta chains only. Under each unique CDR3 protein, matching rows form one entry showing the most common genes and DNA. In all, the sample holds about 590,000 distinct CDR3 sequences, and around 16% of those were seen once. Jointly, the top ten make up approximately 7% of the sample. Sequencing input: blood. These receptors were collected from a woman aged 25-40 years with Graves' hyperthyroidism.

This clonotype was recorded a few times. V gene TRBV12-3 or TRBV12-4 combines with J gene TRBJ1-4; D not certain. Trimming removed 6 bases at V and 4 bases at J, with 9 bases between. The CDR3 is 13 amino acids. CDR3 amino acids: CASRSPSNEKLFF. Here the CDR3 DNA reads TGTGCCAGCAGGAGTCCGAGTAATGAAAAACTGTTTTTT.

This clonotype came up many times. The chain joins TRBV28 to TRBJ1-1; 7 positions match TRBD1. Germline V CDR1 and CDR2: MDHEN, SYDVKM. The CDR3 length is 13 residues. Trimming removed 3 bases from V and 7 bases from J; junction bases left unmatched: 5. In DNA form, the CDR3 reads TGTGCCAGCAGTTTGACAGGGCTTGGTGAAGCTTTCTTT. The encoded protein is CASSLTGLGEAFF.

Ten or more counts support this clonotype. The chain has TRBV28 and TRBJ2-5; 10 bases fit TRBD1. CDR1 is MDHEN and CDR2 is SYDVKM in the germline V gene. The junction had 8 bases not matched to a gene; V was cut back by 6 bases and J by 1 base. This CDR3 comprises 16 residues. This chain's CDR3 is CASSERTGGTQETQYF. The CDR3 nucleotides read TGTGCCAGCAGCGAGAGGACAGGGGGAACCCAAGAGACCCAGTACTTC.

The genes are TRBV29-1 and TRBJ2-3, with D maybe TRBD1 (5 bases). V lost 4 bases and J lost 3, with 14 bases in between. Germline values: CDR1 SQVTM, CDR2 ANQGSEA. The CDR3 runs 14 residues. The CDR3 here is CSVVGRVGTDTQYF. The CDR3 DNA reads as TGCAGCGTTGTGGGCAGGGTGGGGACAGATACGCAGTATTTT.

This clonotype has at least ten counts. The rearrangement uses TRBV3-1 and TRBJ2-7, with D hard to call. The CDR3 is made up of 14 amino acids. The germline V and J ends were trimmed by 0 bases and 7 bases, with 13 bases remaining between them. Germline V gives CDR1 LGHDT, CDR2 YNNKEL (reference sequence). CDR3 DNA: TGTGCCAGCAGCCAAGAAGGCCGAAGCACGGAGCAGTACTTC. It is translated as CASSQEGRSTEQYF.

This clonotype was counted only a few times. The gene calls are TRBV5-1 and TRBJ2-2, with D possibly matching TRBD2 (5 bases). In germline, CDR1 is SGHRS, CDR2 YFSETQ. V was trimmed by 7 bases and J by 0 bases, leaving 16 bases between them. CDR3 length: 16 residues. This CDR3 is CASVPMDFANTGELFF. The DNA of the CDR3 is TGCGCCAGCGTACCAATGGACTTCGCGAACACCGGGGAGCTGTTTTTT.

This clonotype was found many times. This sequence joins TRBV20-1 and TRBJ2-3, with no clear D. Looked up from germline, CDR1 is DFQATT and CDR2 is SNEGSKA (reference sequence). The CDR3 is 10 residues long. Trimming pared 3 bases from V and 5 bases from J, leaving 3 bases between. The CDR3 nucleotides read TGCAGTGCTAGGGGAGATACGCAGTATTTT. It translates to CSARGDTQYF.

This clonotype was recorded a few times. This rearrangement joins TRBV6-2 or TRBV6-3 to TRBJ2-5; D ambiguous. From germline, CDR1 is MNHEY and CDR2 SVGEGT. The CDR3 extends over 14 amino acids. With 7 bases removed from V and 2 bases from J, the gap between germline ends came to 14 bases. The CDR3 region is CASKTTHTQETQYF. In DNA form, the CDR3 reads TGTGCCAGCAAAACCACTCATACTCAAGAGACCCAGTACTTC.

The genes are TRBV6-6 and TRBJ2-1; tentatively, D is TRBD1 (6 bases). CDR1 is MNHNY and CDR2 is SVGAGI in the germline V gene (reference sequence). The CDR3 is 16 amino acids. With 0 bases removed from V and 6 bases from J, the gap between germline ends came to 15 bases. The DNA for the CDR3 is TGTGCCAGCAGTTACTCGATCCAGGGGCGCGGCAATGAGCAGTTCTTC. Protein sequence: CASSYSIQGRGNEQFF.

The V gene is TRBV9, the J gene TRBJ2-2; unclear D gene. The V and J ends lost 0 bases and 0 bases respectively, with 12 bases between them. The CDR3 runs to 17 residues. The germline V gene has CDR1 SGDLS and CDR2 YYNGEE. This CDR3 reads CASSVARKAPNTGELFF. CDR3 DNA: TGTGCCAGCAGCGTAGCTAGGAAGGCCCCGAACACCGGGGAGCTGTTTTTT.